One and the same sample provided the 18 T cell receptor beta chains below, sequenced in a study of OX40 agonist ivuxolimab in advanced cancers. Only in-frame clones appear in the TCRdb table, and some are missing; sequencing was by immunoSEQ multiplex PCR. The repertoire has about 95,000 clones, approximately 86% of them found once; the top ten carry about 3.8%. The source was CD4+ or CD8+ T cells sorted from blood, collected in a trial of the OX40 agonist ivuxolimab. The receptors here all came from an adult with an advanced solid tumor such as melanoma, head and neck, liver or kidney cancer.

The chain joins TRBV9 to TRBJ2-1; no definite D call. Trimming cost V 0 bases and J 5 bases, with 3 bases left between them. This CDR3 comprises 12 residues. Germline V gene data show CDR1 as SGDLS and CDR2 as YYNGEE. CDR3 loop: CASSVGDNEQFF. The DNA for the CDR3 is TGTGCCAGCAGCGTAGGAGACAATGAGCAGTTCTTC.

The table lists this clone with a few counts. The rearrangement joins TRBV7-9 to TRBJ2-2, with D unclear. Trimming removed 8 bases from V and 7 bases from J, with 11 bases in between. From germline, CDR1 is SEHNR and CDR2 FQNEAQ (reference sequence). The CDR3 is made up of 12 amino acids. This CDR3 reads CASYGVDGELFF. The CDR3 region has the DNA TGTGCCAGCTATGGGGTGGACGGGGAGCTGTTTTTT.

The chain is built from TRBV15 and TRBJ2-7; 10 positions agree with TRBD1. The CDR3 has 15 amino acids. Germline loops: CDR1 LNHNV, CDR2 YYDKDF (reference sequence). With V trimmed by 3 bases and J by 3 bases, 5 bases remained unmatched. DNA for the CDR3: TGTGCCACCAGCAGGGGGACAGGGGAGTTCTACGAGCAGTACTTC. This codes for CATSRGTGEFYEQYF.

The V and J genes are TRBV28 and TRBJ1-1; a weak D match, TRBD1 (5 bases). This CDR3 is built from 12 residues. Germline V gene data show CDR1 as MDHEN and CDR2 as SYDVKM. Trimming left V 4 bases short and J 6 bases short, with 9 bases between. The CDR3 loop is CASSSQGSEAFF. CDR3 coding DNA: TGTGCCAGCAGTTCCCAGGGCTCTGAAGCTTTCTTT.

CDR3 DNA: TGCGCCAGCAGCTTGACCAGAACTAGCGGGAGTGTCTACGAGCAGTACTTC. Translated, it gives CASSLTRTSGSVYEQYF. The chain uses TRBV5-1 and TRBJ2-7, with 11 bases fitting TRBD2. Germline values: CDR1 SGHRS, CDR2 YFSETQ. The CDR3 length is 17 residues. V lost 1 base to trimming and J lost 3 bases; unmatched junction nucleotides: 9.

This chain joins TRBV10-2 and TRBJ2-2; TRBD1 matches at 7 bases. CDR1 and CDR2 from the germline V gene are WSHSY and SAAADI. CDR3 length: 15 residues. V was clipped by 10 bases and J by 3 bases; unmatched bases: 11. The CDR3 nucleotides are TGCGCCAACCTCCGGGACAGTGGGGACACCGGGGAGCTGTTTTTT. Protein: CANLRDSGDTGELFF.

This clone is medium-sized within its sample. Here the CDR3 reads CASSLSGGRVGETQYF. CDR3 coding DNA: TGTGCCAGCAGTTTATCTGGGGGGCGGGTCGGAGAGACCCAGTACTTC. V and J are TRBV27 and TRBJ2-5; the D gene could be TRBD1 or TRBD2 (6 bases each). The CDR3 is 16 residues long. Trimming cost V 0 bases and J 4 bases, with 15 bases left between them. CDR1 and CDR2 (germline): MNHEY, SMNVEV (reference sequence).

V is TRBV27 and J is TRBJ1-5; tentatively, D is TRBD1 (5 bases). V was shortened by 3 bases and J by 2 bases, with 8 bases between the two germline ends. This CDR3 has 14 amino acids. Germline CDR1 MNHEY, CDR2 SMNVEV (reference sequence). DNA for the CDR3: TGTGCCAGCAGTTTTTTGGGGGGCAATCAGCCCCAGCATTTT. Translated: CASSFLGGNQPQHF.

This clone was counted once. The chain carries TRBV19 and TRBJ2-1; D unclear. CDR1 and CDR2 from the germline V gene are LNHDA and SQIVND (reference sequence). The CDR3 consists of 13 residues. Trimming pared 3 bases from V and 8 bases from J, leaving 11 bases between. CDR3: CASSIRAVDEQFF. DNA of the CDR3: TGTGCCAGTAGTATTAGGGCGGTAGATGAGCAGTTCTTC.

The CDR3 reads CASSPEENIQYF. For the CDR3, the DNA is TGTGCCAGCAGTCCGGAGGAAAACATTCAGTACTTC. The genes are TRBV6-5 and TRBJ2-4; TRBD2 might be the D (5 bases). V gave up 5 bases and J gave up 5 bases, with 7 bases separating them. The germline V gene encodes CDR1 MNHEY and CDR2 SVGAGI. There are 12 residues in the CDR3.

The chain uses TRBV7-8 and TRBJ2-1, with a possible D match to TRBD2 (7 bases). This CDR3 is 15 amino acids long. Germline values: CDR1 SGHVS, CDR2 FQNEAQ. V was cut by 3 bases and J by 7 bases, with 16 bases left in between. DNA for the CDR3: TGTGCCAGCAGCTTCACTAGGGGGGGGATGAATGAGCAGTTCTTC. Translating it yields CASSFTRGGMNEQFF.

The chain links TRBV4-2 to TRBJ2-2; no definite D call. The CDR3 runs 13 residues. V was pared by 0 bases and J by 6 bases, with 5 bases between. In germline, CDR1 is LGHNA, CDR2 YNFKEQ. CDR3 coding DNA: TGTGCCAGCAGCCAAGAGAGGTCCGGGGAGCTGTTTTTT. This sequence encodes CASSQERSGELFF.

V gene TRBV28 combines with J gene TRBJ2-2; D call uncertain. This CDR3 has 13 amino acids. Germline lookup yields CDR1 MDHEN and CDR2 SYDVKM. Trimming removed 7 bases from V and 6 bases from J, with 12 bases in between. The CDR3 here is CASNRQVAGELFF. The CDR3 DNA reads TGTGCCAGCAACCGGCAGGTGGCCGGGGAGCTGTTTTTT.

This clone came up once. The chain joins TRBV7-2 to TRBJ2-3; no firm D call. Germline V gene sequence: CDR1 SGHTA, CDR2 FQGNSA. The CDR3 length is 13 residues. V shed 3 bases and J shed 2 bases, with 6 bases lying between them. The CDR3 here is CASSFGATDTQYF. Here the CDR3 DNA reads TGTGCCAGCAGCTTCGGAGCCACAGATACGCAGTATTTT.

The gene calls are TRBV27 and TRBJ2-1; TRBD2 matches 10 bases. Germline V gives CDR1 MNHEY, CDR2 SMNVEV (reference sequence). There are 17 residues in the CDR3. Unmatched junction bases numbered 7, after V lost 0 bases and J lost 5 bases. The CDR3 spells CASSLSEREGLNNEQFF. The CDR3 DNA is TGTGCCAGCAGTTTATCGGAGCGGGAGGGCCTAAACAATGAGCAGTTCTTC.

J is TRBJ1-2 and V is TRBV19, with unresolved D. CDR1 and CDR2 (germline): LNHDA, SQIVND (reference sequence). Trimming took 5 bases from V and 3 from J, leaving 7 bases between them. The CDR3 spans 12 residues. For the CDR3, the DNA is TGTGCCAGTAGTGAACTATACTATGGCTACACCTTC. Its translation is CASSELYYGYTF.

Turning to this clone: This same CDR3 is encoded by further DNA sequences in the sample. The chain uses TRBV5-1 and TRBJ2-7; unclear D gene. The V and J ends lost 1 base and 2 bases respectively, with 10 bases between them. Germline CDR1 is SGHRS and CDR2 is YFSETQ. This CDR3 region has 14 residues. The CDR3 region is CASSLWAGAYEQYF. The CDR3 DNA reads TGCGCCAGCAGCTTGTGGGCTGGCGCCTACGAGCAGTACTTC.

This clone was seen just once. This chain's CDR3 is CASSAFTQGYGGYTF. DNA of the CDR3: TGTGCCAGCAGTGCCTTTACACAGGGGTATGGTGGCTACACCTTC. The chain is built from TRBV6-1 and TRBJ1-2; 7 bases fit TRBD1. The CDR3 is 15 amino acids. After removal of 4 bases from V and 7 bases from J, the junction contained 12 bases not matched to a gene. CDR1 is MNHNS and CDR2 is SASEGT in the germline V gene.